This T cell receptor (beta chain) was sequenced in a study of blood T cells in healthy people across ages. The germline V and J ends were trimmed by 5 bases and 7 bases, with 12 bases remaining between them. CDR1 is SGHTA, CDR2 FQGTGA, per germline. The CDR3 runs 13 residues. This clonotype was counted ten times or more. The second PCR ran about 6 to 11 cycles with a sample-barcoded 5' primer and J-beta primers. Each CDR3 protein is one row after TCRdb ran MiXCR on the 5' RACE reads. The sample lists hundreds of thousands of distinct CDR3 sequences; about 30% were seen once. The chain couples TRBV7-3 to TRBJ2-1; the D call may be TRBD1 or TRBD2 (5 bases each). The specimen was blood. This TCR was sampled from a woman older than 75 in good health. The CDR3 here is CASSPGTANEQFF. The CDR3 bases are TGTGCCAGCAGCCCTGGGACGGCAAATGAGCAGTTCTTC.